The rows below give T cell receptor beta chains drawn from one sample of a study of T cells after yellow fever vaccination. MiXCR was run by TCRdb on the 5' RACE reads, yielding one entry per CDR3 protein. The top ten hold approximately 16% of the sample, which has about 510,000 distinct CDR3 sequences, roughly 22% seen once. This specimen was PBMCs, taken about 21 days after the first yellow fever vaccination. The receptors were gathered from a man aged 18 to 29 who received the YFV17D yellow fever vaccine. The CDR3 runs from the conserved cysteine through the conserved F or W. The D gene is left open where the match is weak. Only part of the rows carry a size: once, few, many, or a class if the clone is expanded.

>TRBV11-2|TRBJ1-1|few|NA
CASSSKMGPNTEAFF
TGTGCCAGCAGCTCTAAAATGGGCCCTAACACTGAAGCTTTCTTT
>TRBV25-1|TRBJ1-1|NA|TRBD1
CASSAGQGEAFF
TGTGCCAGCAGTGCAGGACAGGGTGAAGCTTTCTTT
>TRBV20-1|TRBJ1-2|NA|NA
CSASFGFGGYTF
TGCAGTGCTAGTTTCGGGTTCGGTGGCTACACCTTC
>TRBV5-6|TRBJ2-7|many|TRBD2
CASSLERGITYEQYF
TGTGCCAGCAGCTTGGAGCGGGGGATAACCTACGAGCAGTACTTC
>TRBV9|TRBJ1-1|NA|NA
CASSVAGFGGWNTEAFF
TGTGCCAGCAGCGTAGCGGGCTTCGGGGGGTGGAACACTGAAGCTTTCTTT
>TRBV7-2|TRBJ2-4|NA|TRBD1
CASSLRGTVAKNIQYF
TGTGCCAGCAGCCTCCGAGGGACAGTAGCCAAAAACATTCAGTACTTC
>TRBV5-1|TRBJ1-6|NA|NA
CASSSRTGNSPLHF
TGCGCCAGCAGCTCCAGGACGGGTAATTCACCCCTCCACTTT
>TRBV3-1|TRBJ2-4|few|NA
CASSQDKRRLAKNIQYF
TGTGCCAGCAGCCAAGATAAGAGAAGACTAGCCAAAAACATTCAGTACTTC
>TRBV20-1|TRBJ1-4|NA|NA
CSARDGAGASREKLFF
TGCAGTGCTAGAGATGGAGCCGGGGCATCGCGTGAAAAACTGTTTTTT
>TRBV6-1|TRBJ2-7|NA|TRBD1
CASSRSRGTYEQYF
TGTGCCAGCAGTCGGAGCAGGGGGACCTACGAGCAGTACTTC
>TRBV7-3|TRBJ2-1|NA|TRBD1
CASSRTGGARNEQFF
TGTGCCAGCAGCCGGACAGGGGGCGCCCGAAATGAGCAGTTCTTC
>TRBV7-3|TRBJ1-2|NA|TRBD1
CASSLTVAGQGAHGYTF
TGTGCCAGCAGCTTAACGGTCGCGGGACAGGGGGCGCACGGCTACACCTTC
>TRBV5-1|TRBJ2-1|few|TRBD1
CASIKGTGTVLDNEQFF
TGCGCCAGCATCAAAGGGACCGGGACAGTCCTCGACAATGAGCAGTTCTTC
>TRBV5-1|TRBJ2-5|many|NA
CASSLGVFETQYF
TGCGCCAGCAGCTTGGGGGTGTTCGAGACCCAGTACTTC
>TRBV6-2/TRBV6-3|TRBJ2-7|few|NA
CASSSAEAGLEEQYF
TGTGCCAGCAGTTCCGCCGAGGCAGGGCTGGAAGAGCAGTACTTC
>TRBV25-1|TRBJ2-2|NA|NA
CASSGGIARELFF
TGTGCCAGCAGTGGGGGTATTGCTAGGGAGCTGTTTTTT
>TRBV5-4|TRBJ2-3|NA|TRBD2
CASRITSGGFTDTQYF
TGTGCCAGCAGGATAACTAGCGGGGGATTCACAGATACGCAGTATTTT
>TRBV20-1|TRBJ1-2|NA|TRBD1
CSARPKGPRGPSGYTF
TGCAGTGCTAGACCCAAGGGACCGAGGGGGCCTAGTGGCTACACCTTC
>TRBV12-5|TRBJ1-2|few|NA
CASGLRTAYYGYTF
TGTGCTAGTGGTCTCAGGACAGCCTATTATGGCTACACCTTC
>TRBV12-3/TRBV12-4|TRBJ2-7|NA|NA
CASSFSTPYEQYF
TGTGCCAGCAGTTTTAGTACGCCCTACGAGCAGTACTTC
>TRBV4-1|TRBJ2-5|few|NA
CASSQALQETQYF
TGCGCCAGCAGCCAAGCACTTCAAGAGACCCAGTACTTC
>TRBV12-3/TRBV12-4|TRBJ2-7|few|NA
CASSLRFRDEQYF
TGTGCCAGCAGTTTACGTTTCCGGGACGAGCAGTACTTC
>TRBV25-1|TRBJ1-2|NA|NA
CASSELANYGYTF
TGTGCCAGCAGTGAACTTGCTAACTATGGCTACACCTTC
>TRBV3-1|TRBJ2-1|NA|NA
CASSFRRGGLNEQFF
TGTGCCAGCAGCTTCCGTCGCGGGGGCCTCAATGAGCAGTTCTTC
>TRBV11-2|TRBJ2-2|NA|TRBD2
CASSLVSAGGRGGELFF
TGTGCCAGCAGCTTAGTCTCAGCGGGGGGGCGAGGCGGGGAGCTGTTTTTT
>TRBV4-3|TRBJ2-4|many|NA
CASSLLYGQANIQYF
TGCGCCAGCAGCCTTCTATACGGGCAGGCGAACATTCAGTACTTC
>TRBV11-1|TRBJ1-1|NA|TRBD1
CASSPRPQRGRGPREAFF
TGTGCCAGCAGCCCCAGACCACAAAGGGGGCGCGGGCCTCGGGAAGCTTTCTTT